These 27 T cell receptor beta chains share one sample of origin, sequenced in a study of Graves' ophthalmopathy and Graves' hyperthyroidism. RNA transcripts yielded amplified TCR beta CDR3 regions. A first-round RT-PCR used HTBI primers, followed by a second-round multiplex PCR. TCRdb passed the multiplex PCR reads through MiXCR, listing each CDR3 protein once. The data contain around 660,000 distinct CDR3 sequences, over 40% of them seen just once; the ten biggest clones take up 2.5% to 3.5%. The material sequenced was peripheral blood. These receptors all come from an adult man with Graves' ophthalmopathy.

The chain employs TRBV7-2 and TRBJ2-7; 7 bases match TRBD1. Unmatched junction bases numbered 14, after V lost 5 bases and J lost 7 bases. CDR1 SGHTA and CDR2 FQGNSA come from the germline V gene. The CDR3 is 15 amino acids. CDR3 DNA sequence: TGTGCCAGCAGCCCTTGGACAGGAGCCGACAATGAGCAGTACTTC. This codes for CASSPWTGADNEQYF.

This clonotype was seen ten or more times. The chain joins TRBV10-3 to TRBJ1-4; D unresolved. The CDR3 has 13 residues. Germline assignment: CDR1 ENHRY and CDR2 SYGVKD. The V end was cut by 4 bases, the J end by 0 bases, with 3 bases between. Written as DNA, the CDR3 is TGTGCCATCAGTGGGGCAACTAATGAAAAACTGTTTTTT. It is translated as CAISGATNEKLFF.

This chain uses TRBV27 with TRBJ1-5, with a possible D match to TRBD1 (6 bases). This CDR3 is built from 14 residues. Germline CDR1 MNHEY, CDR2 SMNVEV (reference sequence). Between the trimmed V and J ends, which lost 2 bases and 6 bases, there was a span of 11 bases. The CDR3 reads CASSLTGSGQPQHF. CDR3 coding DNA: TGTGCCAGCAGTTTAACAGGGTCCGGTCAGCCCCAGCATTTT.

The rearrangement links TRBV20-1 to TRBJ1-3; maybe TRBD1 (5 bases). Germline CDR1 and CDR2: DFQATT and SNEGSKA (reference sequence). This CDR3 contains 13 residues. Trimming pared 5 bases from V and 10 bases from J, leaving 18 bases between. The chain's CDR3 is CSAPRGEGETIYF. CDR3 DNA: TGCAGTGCTCCCCGGGGGGAGGGAGAGACCATATATTTT.

The chain is built from TRBV5-6 and TRBJ2-3, with D hard to call. The CDR3 contains 18 residues. In germline, CDR1 is SGHDT, CDR2 YYEEEE. The germline V and J ends were trimmed by 1 base and 4 bases, with 22 bases remaining between them. The chain's CDR3 is CASSLFQQPQGLADTQYF. The CDR3 DNA follows: TGTGCCAGCAGCTTGTTCCAACAGCCCCAAGGGTTAGCAGATACGCAGTATTTT.

This chain joins TRBV29-1 and TRBJ2-6, with D possibly TRBD1 on 6 matching bases. The germline CDR1 and CDR2 sequences are SQVTM and ANQGSEA. V was trimmed by 7 bases and J by 9 bases, leaving 7 bases between them. CDR3 length: 10 amino acids. CDR3 residues: CSAQGNVLTF. The CDR3 DNA reads TGCAGCGCACAGGGCAACGTCCTGACTTTC.

Many counts were recorded for this clonotype. The chain links TRBV5-1 to TRBJ1-1, with D possibly TRBD1 on 6 matching bases. V was shortened by 3 bases and J by 5 bases, with 8 bases between the two germline ends. The germline V gene has CDR1 SGHRS and CDR2 YFSETQ. This CDR3 spans 12 amino acids. The CDR3 nucleotides are TGCGCCAGCAGCTGGGGGCAAACTGAAGCTTTCTTT. This codes for CASSWGQTEAFF.

V gene TRBV29-1 combines with J gene TRBJ2-7; maybe TRBD1 (6 bases). Germline V gene sequence: CDR1 SQVTM, CDR2 ANQGSEA. This CDR3 spans 12 amino acids. DNA for the CDR3: TGCGGCGGCGGAGTACAGGGCTATGAGCAGTACTTC. It is translated as CGGGVQGYEQYF.

In its sample, this clonotype was seen many times. V usage is TRBV24-1 and J usage is TRBJ2-2; 8 bases map to TRBD2. The germline V gene encodes CDR1 KGHDR and CDR2 SFDVKD. The V and J ends lost 6 bases and 2 bases, in that order; junction bases with no gene match: 10. The CDR3 sequence is 17 residues long. The CDR3 loop is CATSPHPGTSNTGELFF. The CDR3 region has the DNA TGTGCCACCAGTCCGCACCCCGGGACTAGTAACACCGGGGAGCTGTTTTTT.

This clonotype was detected ten times or more. The chain uses TRBV12-3 or TRBV12-4 and TRBJ2-6; no clear D. V was pared by 5 bases and J by 0 bases, with 8 bases between. The CDR3 runs to 15 residues. The chain's CDR3 is CASSNRISGANVLTF. CDR3 DNA: TGTGCCAGCAGTAATCGGATCTCTGGGGCCAACGTCCTGACTTTC.

This chain uses TRBV7-2 with TRBJ1-1, with D unclear. This CDR3 is built from 14 residues. The germline V and J ends were trimmed by 1 base and 3 bases, with 9 bases remaining between them. The V gene's germline CDR1 is SGHTA and CDR2 FQGNSA. The CDR3 nucleotides are TGTGCCAGCAGCTTAGTAGAGGACGACACTGAAGCTTTCTTT. Protein sequence: CASSLVEDDTEAFF.

V gene TRBV25-1 combines with J gene TRBJ2-2, with 7 bases matching TRBD1. Germline values: CDR1 MGHDK, CDR2 SYGVNS. This CDR3 has 15 amino acids. Unmatched junction bases numbered 6, after V lost 8 bases and J lost 0 bases. CDR3 residues: CASSADRTNTGELFF. CDR3 DNA: TGTGCCAGCTCCGCGGACAGGACGAACACCGGGGAGCTGTTTTTT.

The chain combines TRBV10-3 with TRBJ1-6; 7 nucleotides line up with TRBD1. Germline V gene sequence: CDR1 ENHRY, CDR2 SYGVKD. With V trimmed by 4 bases and J by 8 bases, 5 bases remained unmatched. The CDR3 is 14 amino acids. CDR3 protein: CAISVQGRDSPLHF. In nucleotides, the CDR3 is TGTGCCATCAGTGTACAGGGGAGGGATTCACCCCTCCACTTT.

This clonotype was detected ten times or more. The rearrangement links TRBV7-2 to TRBJ2-7, with D hard to call. Germline values: CDR1 SGHTA, CDR2 FQGNSA. The length of the CDR3 is 14 residues. V lost 5 bases, J lost 2 bases, and 13 bases lay in between. The CDR3 nucleotides are TGTGCCAGCAGCACCCGGACGGATCCCTACGAGCAGTACTTC. This gives the protein CASSTRTDPYEQYF.

J is TRBJ2-2 and V is TRBV7-9; 12 nucleotides match TRBD1. The CDR3 contains 15 residues. Germline CDR1 is SEHNR and CDR2 is FQNEAQ (reference sequence). The V and J ends lost 6 bases and 6 bases, in that order; junction bases with no gene match: 5. CDR3 sequence: CASRGTGGPSGELFF. Here the CDR3 DNA reads TGTGCCAGCAGGGGGACAGGGGGCCCCTCCGGGGAGCTGTTTTTT.

This clonotype has at least ten counts. The chain joins TRBV2 to TRBJ1-5; D gene uncertain. V lost 7 bases, J lost 2 bases, and 9 bases lay in between. Germline CDR1 reads SNHLY; CDR2 reads FYNNEI. CDR3 length: 13 residues. CDR3 in amino acids: CASTGMGNQPQHF. The CDR3 bases are TGTGCCAGCACGGGAATGGGCAATCAGCCCCAGCATTTT.

The rearrangement links TRBV5-5 to TRBJ1-6, with D possibly matching TRBD1 (6 bases). The germline V gene has CDR1 SGHKS and CDR2 YYEKEE (reference sequence). Trimming pared 1 base from V and 8 bases from J, leaving 10 bases between. CDR3 length: 14 amino acids. The CDR3 DNA reads as TGTGCCAGCAGCTTGAGGGGGACTGATTCACCCCTCCACTTT. Translated: CASSLRGTDSPLHF.

This clonotype was counted many times. CDR3 residues: CSDSLGFSNQPQHF. DNA for the CDR3: TGCAGCGATTCGCTAGGGTTTAGCAATCAGCCCCAGCATTTT. V usage is TRBV20-1 and J usage is TRBJ1-5; the D is unclear. The germline gives CDR1 DFQATT, CDR2 SNEGSKA (reference sequence). The length of the CDR3 is 14 residues.

The chain uses TRBV10-3 and TRBJ1-1, with D possibly matching TRBD1 (6 bases). Germline CDR1 ENHRY, CDR2 SYGVKD. CDR3 length: 13 residues. Between the trimmed V and J ends, which lost 8 bases and 3 bases, there was a span of 13 bases. CDR3 nucleotide sequence: TGTGCCATCCACGAGGGGGTTCACACTGAAGCTTTCTTT. This gives the protein CAIHEGVHTEAFF.

This clonotype was detected a few times. The V gene is TRBV5-4, the J gene TRBJ2-5, with D possibly being TRBD2 (5 bases). The CDR3 spans 15 residues. From germline, CDR1 is SGHNT and CDR2 YYREEE (reference sequence). Trimming took 5 bases from V and 4 from J, leaving 18 bases between them. The CDR3 nucleotides are TGTGCCAGCAGTTCCGGGTCACTAGTTTTAGAGACCCAGTACTTC. It specifies CASSSGSLVLETQYF. Looking up the rest from reference TRBV5-4 and TRBJ2-5 gives the full variable domain: ETGVTQSPTHLIKTRGQQVTLRCSSQSGHNTVSWYQQALGQGPQFIFQYYREEENGRGNFPPRFSGLQFPNYSSELNVNALELDDSALYLCASSSGSLVLETQYFGPGTRLLVL.

This rearrangement joins TRBV10-3 to TRBJ2-3; 7 nucleotides align to TRBD2. This CDR3 comprises 13 residues. Germline V gives CDR1 ENHRY, CDR2 SYGVKD. V was clipped by 5 bases and J by 5 bases; unmatched bases: 4. For the CDR3, the DNA is TGTGCCATCAGTCCGGGGGAGGGAGATACGCAGTATTTT. Translation gives CAISPGEGDTQYF.

With regard to this clonotype: It may be a read error: a sequence one base away is much more abundant. The chain employs TRBV2 and TRBJ2-5; TRBD2 is a possible D gene (5 bases). CDR1 is SNHLY and CDR2 is FYNNEI in the germline V gene. This CDR3 has 12 amino acids. The CDR3 DNA reads as TGTGCCAGCGAGCGGAACCAAGGGACCCAGTACTTC. The encoded protein is CASERNQGTQYF.

The chain recombines TRBV7-8 with TRBJ2-3; the match to TRBD1 covers 8 bases. CDR1 and CDR2 (germline): SGHVS, FQNEAQ. This CDR3 region has 14 residues. The J segment lost 5 bases and the V segment lost 6 bases, leaving 7 bases of the junction unmatched. The CDR3 loop is CASRPAGGEDTQYF. CDR3 nucleotide sequence: TGTGCCAGCAGGCCGGCAGGGGGCGAAGATACGCAGTATTTT. Based on the CDR3 plus reference TRBV7-8 and TRBJ2-3, the full variable domain is GAGVSQSPRYKVAKRGQDVALRCDPISGHVSLFWYQQALGQGPEFLTYFQNEAQLDKSGLPSDRFFAERPEGSVSTLKIQRTQQEDSAVYLCASRPAGGEDTQYFGPGTRLTVL.

Details on this clonotype: Given a much more abundant clone one base away, this may be a read error. The V call is TRBV5-1, the J call TRBJ2-2; D unclear. This CDR3 spans 14 amino acids. Looked up from germline, CDR1 is SGHRS and CDR2 is YFSETQ. V lost 2 bases and J 2 bases, leaving 7 bases between the germline ends. The chain's CDR3 is CASSFSFNTGELFF. DNA of the CDR3: TGCGCCAGCAGCTTCTCCTTCAACACCGGGGAGCTGTTTTTT.

A few counts support this clonotype. V and J are TRBV5-1 and TRBJ2-2; D is ambiguous. Germline V gene lookup returns CDR1 SGHRS and CDR2 YFSETQ. The CDR3 has 15 residues. Between the trimmed V and J ends, which lost 0 bases and 7 bases, there was a span of 13 bases. The CDR3: CASSLAYNRGGELFF. Written as DNA, the CDR3 is TGCGCCAGCAGCTTGGCCTACAATCGCGGCGGGGAGCTGTTTTTT.

The chain links TRBV20-1 to TRBJ2-7; D gene uncertain. The CDR3 spans 16 residues. Germline V gene sequence: CDR1 DFQATT, CDR2 SNEGSKA (reference sequence). V was clipped by 2 bases and J by 0 bases, with 17 bases between them. The CDR3, as DNA: TGCAGTGCTAGATTGGGATCCGGGCCAAACTCCTACGAGCAGTACTTC. Amino acid sequence: CSARLGSGPNSYEQYF.

The rearrangement links TRBV20-1 to TRBJ2-7; 7 nucleotides align to TRBD2. The length of the CDR3 is 17 residues. The germline gives CDR1 DFQATT, CDR2 SNEGSKA (reference sequence). J lost 7 bases, V lost 0 bases, and 18 bases had no gene match. The CDR3 DNA reads TGCAGTGCTAGAGACCTTACCCGAGGGGCGGGAGAGGGTGAGCAGTACTTC. Amino acids: CSARDLTRGAGEGEQYF.